Listed here is a single TCR beta chain. This entry is derived from a study of blood T cell repertoires in COVID-19. Overall study: The United States, Italy and Spain provided the acute and convalescent COVID-19 samples. Sample material is recorded as cDNA or gDNA derived from T cells, B-cell-depleted T cells, or PBMCs.

The CDR3 is 15 residues long. The V end lost 5 bases, the J end lost 2 bases, and 14 bases lay between the germline ends. Germline V gene sequence: CDR1 SGHVS, CDR2 FQNEAQ. Per the original methods: Nucleated cell number was recorded as an estimate derived from reference gene primer amplification. TCRdb's table, derived via immunoSEQ multiplex PCR, lists solely in-frame clones and lacks some. D and trimming were read from the DNA, whereas the V and J calls and clone size are those reported in that table. The sample holds around 190,000 clones; 85% to 90% are singletons and the top ten take 1.5% to 2%.

The sequence came from a man between 18 and 35 years old with active or convalescent COVID-19. Sequencing was performed on peripheral blood. J is TRBJ2-3 and V is TRBV7-8; tentatively, D is TRBD2 (5 bases). The CDR3 DNA sequence: TGTGCCAGCAGCCCTCGGGGTTACGACACAGATACGCAGTATTTT. This gives the protein CASSPRGYDTDTQYF.